The 7 T cell receptor beta chains listed next were all sequenced from one sample in a study of CD8 T cells in ankylosing spondylitis. TCRdb called the 5' RACE reads again in MiXCR, with one record for every CDR3 protein. The data show about 160,000 distinct CDR3 sequences, with about a sixth seen just once and about 8% held by the top ten. Sequenced input: blood, either unsorted or a sorted T cell fraction (not recorded which). Receptors originate from a male donor with ankylosing spondylitis or in good health (not recorded which).

This clonotype was seen more than once but under ten times. The gene calls are TRBV12-3 or TRBV12-4 and TRBJ2-3, with D tentatively TRBD2 (6 bases). The CDR3 is made up of 13 amino acids. Trimming left V 3 bases short and J 6 bases short, with 10 bases between. As DNA, the CDR3 is TGTGCCAGCAGTTTCGGGGGAACCGATACGCAGTATTTT. This gives the protein CASSFGGTDTQYF.

This clonotype was counted a single time. A much larger clone is a single base away; this may be a read error. The chain couples TRBV10-3 to TRBJ1-6, with TRBD1 matching 10 bases. The CDR3 covers 16 residues. Germline V gene data show CDR1 as ENHRY and CDR2 as SYGVKD. The CDR3 DNA sequence: TGTACCATCAGTGAGGGCGGACAGGGGGTTGGATCACCCCTCCACTTT. Amino acids: CTISEGGQGVGSPLHF.

CDR3 in amino acids: CASSQGTGIGSPLHF. The CDR3 region has the DNA TGTGCCAGCAGCCAGGGGACAGGGATAGGTTCACCCCTCCACTTT. The V gene is TRBV3-1, the J gene TRBJ1-6; 9 positions agree with TRBD1. Germline CDR1 is LGHDT and CDR2 is YNNKEL (reference sequence). The CDR3 consists of 15 residues. After removal of 3 bases from V and 9 bases from J, the junction contained 6 bases not matched to a gene.

A few counts support this clonotype. This chain uses TRBV7-8 with TRBJ2-1, with D perhaps matching TRBD2 (5 bases). Germline V lookup: CDR1 SGHVS, CDR2 FQNEAQ. Trimming took off 9 bases at V and 0 bases at J, with 12 bases between the two ends. The CDR3 is made up of 14 amino acids. Written as DNA, the CDR3 is TGTGCCAGTGAATCGGGGAGCTCCTACAATGAGCAGTTCTTC. Its translation: CASESGSSYNEQFF.

This clonotype was counted at least ten times. The J gene is TRBJ2-3, the V gene TRBV9; 8 bases line up with TRBD2. The CDR3 covers 16 residues. Per the germline V gene, CDR1 is SGDLS and CDR2 is YYNGEE. Unmatched junction bases numbered 3, after V lost 0 bases and J lost 0 bases. The CDR3 sequence: CASSVAASGSTDTQYF. The CDR3, as DNA: TGTGCCAGCAGCGTAGCTGCTAGCGGGAGCACAGATACGCAGTATTTT. The whole variable domain, filled in from reference TRBV9 and TRBJ2-3, reads DSGVTQTPKHLITATGQRVTLRCSPRSGDLSVYWYQQSLDQGLQFLIQYYNGEERAKGNILERFSAQQFPDLHSELNLSSLELGDSALYFCASSVAASGSTDTQYFGPGTRLTVL.

This sequence joins TRBV12-3 or TRBV12-4 and TRBJ2-7, with TRBD1 identical over 7 bases. The CDR3 consists of 13 residues. V gave up 5 bases and J gave up 5 bases; unmatched junction bases: 6. The CDR3 sequence is CASSAGTADEQYF. The DNA of the CDR3 is TGTGCCAGCAGTGCCGGGACAGCCGACGAGCAGTACTTC.

This clonotype was observed many times. The chain has TRBV2 and TRBJ2-1; 8 nucleotides align to TRBD2. Germline assignment: CDR1 SNHLY and CDR2 FYNNEI. The CDR3 loop spans 14 amino acids. V shed 9 bases and J 6 bases; nucleotides not matched to a gene: 10. The CDR3, as DNA: TGTGCCAGTACCGGGACTAGTGGGGGCAATGAGCAGTTCTTC. Its translation is CASTGTSGGNEQFF.